This is a list of T cell receptor beta chains from one sample in a study of T cell responses to AZD1222 COVID-19 vaccine. Generated by immunoSEQ multiplex PCR, the TCRdb table keeps only in-frame clones and is missing some. The sample has some 110,000 clones, approximately 86% seen once. The sample here was peripheral blood, taken 28 days after the second AZD1222 dose. These TCRs come from an adult who received the AZD1222 COVID-19 vaccine. CDR3s include the opening cysteine and the closing phenylalanine or tryptophan. Each record gives: V gene, J gene, CDR3 protein.

TRBV28	TRBJ1-2	CASRQGFNYGYTF
TRBV6-2/TRBV6-3	TRBJ1-5	CASSEGQTQGPQHF
TRBV28	TRBJ1-4	CASKTGRGLYEKLFF
TRBV5-4	TRBJ2-7	CASSLGNAGKEQYF
TRBV27	TRBJ2-3	CASSNHRGRTDTQYF
TRBV7-8	TRBJ1-5	CASSLGRGGNQPQHF
TRBV5-1	TRBJ2-3	CASSKREVRGTQYF
TRBV30	TRBJ1-4	CAWSWTGGEKLFF
TRBV19	TRBJ2-1	CASSIGTRNEQFF
TRBV10-3	TRBJ2-2	CAISGGYVTGELFF
TRBV7-9	TRBJ2-2	CASSSRTLAGGPPGELFF
TRBV7-9	TRBJ1-1	CASSEGALLEAFF
TRBV28	TRBJ2-1	CASNFPGYDSYNEQFF
TRBV5-1	TRBJ2-5	CASSLNPRGSGETQYF
TRBV6-1	TRBJ2-5	CASSELLGGLAETQYF
TRBV24-1	TRBJ1-1	CATRQGTEAFF
TRBV6-6	TRBJ2-6	CASSPYDRGSGANVLTF
TRBV4-1	TRBJ2-1	CASSQGFSGGNEQFF
TRBV30	TRBJ2-5	CAWNQQGAETQYF
TRBV11-2	TRBJ2-5	CASSLTGSETQYF
TRBV2	TRBJ2-3	CASRTGTGSTDTQYF
TRBV7-8	TRBJ1-2	CASSPDRGNYGYTF
TRBV5-6	TRBJ1-6	CASSFGTEINSPLHF
TRBV5-5	TRBJ1-3	CASSLLGLSSGNTIYF
TRBV5-8	TRBJ2-5	CASSSGFLAGGETQYF
TRBV6-6	TRBJ2-3	CASGYRDTQYF
TRBV3-1/TRBV3-2	TRBJ1-4	CASSPNGVGEKLFF
TRBV6-5	TRBJ2-2	CASSSAGPGGGELFF
TRBV2	TRBJ1-1	CASRAQGWGTEAFF
TRBV9	TRBJ1-3	CASSVDSFGNTIYF
TRBV27	TRBJ2-7	CASSPDGPIKQYF
TRBV3-1/TRBV3-2	TRBJ2-7	CASSRGTATYEQYF
TRBV24-1	TRBJ1-4	CATSDPRTGKEKLFF
TRBV19	TRBJ2-7	CASSPQGALSYEQYF
TRBV7-6	TRBJ2-7	CASSVPGGFYEQYF
TRBV5-5	TRBJ1-5	CASSLSSIFQPQHF
TRBV28	TRBJ1-5	CASTWGTRNQPQHF
TRBV18	TRBJ2-1	CASSPVLAGEYNEQFF
TRBV29-1	TRBJ2-1	CSGKLNEQFF
TRBV27	TRBJ2-7	CASSLLSGRDSYEQYF
TRBV7-2	TRBJ2-7	CASSIDYAGDREQYF
TRBV11-2	TRBJ1-1	CASSLDLQYTEAFF
TRBV4-1	TRBJ2-1	CASSHINNEQFF
TRBV6-1	TRBJ1-1	CASSFGPEQNTEAFF
TRBV4-3	TRBJ1-1	CASSQAANTEAFF
TRBV9	TRBJ1-3	CASSLDSSSGNTIYF
TRBV29-1	TRBJ2-2	CSVAHTNTGELFF
TRBV7-2	TRBJ2-7	CASCLRSSYEQYF